This T cell receptor (beta chain) was retrieved from a study of T cell repertoires in cytomegalovirus infection. V trimming: 2 bases; J trimming: 7 bases; junction bases outside the gene matches: 18. This CDR3 is built from 17 residues. Germline CDR1 and CDR2: GTSNPN and SVGIG (reference sequence). TCRdb itself ran the reads through MiXCR, one entry per CDR3 protein. The profile shows 450,000 to 600,000 distinct CDR3 sequences, roughly 46% of them singletons. On this clonotype: Its antigen is unidentified.

This receptor was taken from a human donor in good health (CMV status not recorded). Some clones in this sample may be carry-over from other donors' samples. The J gene is TRBJ1-1, the V gene TRBV30; 8 nucleotides match TRBD1. Sequencing was performed on cultured PBMCs, taken from culture after CMV antigen stimulation. The DNA of the CDR3 is TGTGCCTGGAGTACCAACGTCCTCAGGGGGCGGGGGGGTGAAGCTTTCTTT. This codes for CAWSTNVLRGRGGEAFF.